The 20 T cell receptor beta chains listed next were all sequenced from one sample in a study of cytomegalovirus exposure and HLA in healthy donors. Primers for the PCR totalled 60 Vbeta and 13 Jbeta. Repertoires were generated with immunoSEQ multiplex PCR, while TCRdb's copy carries only in-frame clones and drops some. Among about 180,000 clones listed, 65% to 80% were seen once. The source material was PBMCs. The source is a woman in her forties in good health and CMV-seronegative.

V gene TRBV28 combines with J gene TRBJ2-1; D gene uncertain. Germline CDR1 is MDHEN and CDR2 is SYDVKM. CDR3 length: 13 residues. V lost 7 bases and J 3 bases, leaving 10 bases between the germline ends. The CDR3 DNA sequence: TGTGCCAGCACCCTAGGTTACTACAATGAGCAGTTCTTC. Protein product: CASTLGYYNEQFF.

The chain uses TRBV15 and TRBJ2-5; 9 positions agree with TRBD2. V was clipped by 5 bases and J by 2 bases; unmatched bases: 15. Germline CDR1 and CDR2: LNHNV and YYDKDF (reference sequence). This CDR3 has 18 residues. The CDR3 region has the DNA TGTGCCACCAGCCTAGGGGGGACTAGCCCCTCGTGGCAAGAGACCCAGTACTTC. Amino acids: CATSLGGTSPSWQETQYF.

This chain links TRBV27 with TRBJ2-7, with 7 nucleotides matching TRBD1. Germline V lookup: CDR1 MNHEY, CDR2 SMNVEV (reference sequence). The CDR3 contains 16 residues. V dropped 5 bases and J dropped 0; count of bases not matched to a gene: 10. This chain's CDR3 is CASSTPTGTYSYEQYF. The DNA of the CDR3 is TGTGCCAGCAGTACGCCGACAGGGACCTACTCCTACGAGCAGTACTTC.

This clone was counted a single time. The chain employs TRBV19 and TRBJ1-6; 9 nucleotides agree with TRBD1. The trim removed 5 bases at V and 6 bases at J, leaving 5 bases unmatched. This CDR3 has 15 residues. Germline V gene data show CDR1 as LNHDA and CDR2 as SQIVND (reference sequence). The CDR3 sequence: CASSLGQGPNSPLHF. The CDR3 nucleotides read TGTGCCAGTAGTTTGGGACAGGGACCTAATTCACCCCTCCACTTT.

This clone was found a few times. The CDR3 sequence is CASSSGQSTNEKLFF. In DNA, the CDR3 is TGTGCCAGCAGTTCCGGACAGTCAACTAATGAAAAACTGTTTTTT. This chain joins TRBV2 and TRBJ1-4, with a tentative D call TRBD1 (6 bases). The CDR3 totals 15 residues. The V and J ends lost 5 bases and 0 bases respectively, with 10 bases between them. Germline CDR1 is SNHLY and CDR2 is FYNNEI.

J is TRBJ1-3 and V is TRBV5-1; 7 bases are a match to TRBD1. The V and J ends lost 0 bases and 2 bases, in that order; junction bases with no gene match: 2. The germline gives CDR1 SGHRS, CDR2 YFSETQ. CDR3 length: 15 amino acids. CDR3 nucleotides: TGCGCCAGCAGCTTGGTAGGGGGCGCTGGAAACACCATATATTTT. This encodes CASSLVGGAGNTIYF.

This clone was seen only a few times. This chain links TRBV5-1 with TRBJ2-2; no reliable D call. The CDR3 loop spans 13 amino acids. Germline values: CDR1 SGHRS, CDR2 YFSETQ. The V gene lost 4 bases and the J gene lost 3 bases, with 7 bases spanning the gap. As DNA, the CDR3 is TGCGCCAGCAGCGGAGCATACACCGGGGAGCTGTTTTTT. Its protein product is CASSGAYTGELFF.

This clone was detected a few times. The rearrangement uses TRBV6-1 and TRBJ1-5; D is uncertain. The CDR3 contains 14 residues. The germline V gene has CDR1 MNHNS and CDR2 SASEGT. Deletions cut 10 bases from V and 0 bases from J, with 13 bases between. The CDR3 bases are TGTGCCACCTCTACCGTTTATAGCAATCAGCCCCAGCATTTT. It is translated as CATSTVYSNQPQHF.

The rearrangement joins TRBV2 to TRBJ2-3; 7 positions agree with TRBD1. There are 15 residues in the CDR3. Germline trimming cut 4 bases from V and 1 base from J; bases unmatched to any gene: 5. CDR1 and CDR2 (germline): SNHLY, FYNNEI. The CDR3: CASSVTGAGTDTQYF. CDR3 DNA: TGTGCCAGCAGTGTAACAGGGGCCGGCACAGATACGCAGTATTTT.

This chain joins TRBV7-2 and TRBJ2-5, with 8 nucleotides matching TRBD1. Germline loops: CDR1 SGHTA, CDR2 FQGNSA. The CDR3 contains 14 residues. The V and J ends lost 3 bases and 11 bases, in that order; junction bases with no gene match: 11. CDR3 region: CASSFDRGKEEQYF. The DNA of the CDR3 is TGTGCCAGCAGCTTCGACAGGGGAAAAGAGGAGCAGTACTTC.

This chain joins TRBV4-1 and TRBJ1-2; D gene uncertain. The germline V gene encodes CDR1 MGHRA and CDR2 YSYEKL. V lost 5 bases and J 3 bases, leaving 16 bases between the germline ends. The CDR3 sequence is 15 residues long. CDR3 sequence: CASSGDVLNYYGYTF. The CDR3, as DNA: TGCGCCAGCAGCGGAGACGTACTGAACTACTATGGCTACACCTTC.

This clone was seen a few times. The chain is built from TRBV6-1 and TRBJ2-7; 12 bases are shared with TRBD1. Trimming took 8 bases from V and 3 from J; bases not matched to a gene: 8. Germline CDR1 reads MNHNS; CDR2 reads SASEGT. The length of the CDR3 is 15 residues. CDR3 DNA sequence: TGTGCCAGCGTACCCGGGACAGGGGGCTTCTACGAGCAGTACTTC. Amino acid sequence: CASVPGTGGFYEQYF.

This sequence joins TRBV4-1 and TRBJ2-7; 7 bases agree with TRBD1. Germline CDR1 MGHRA, CDR2 YSYEKL. The CDR3 contains 15 residues. Losses at the gene ends were 1 base for V and 6 bases for J; bases not matched to a gene: 9. CDR3 region: CASSQAGQVAIEQYF. The CDR3 region has the DNA TGCGCCAGCAGCCAAGCTGGACAGGTAGCTATCGAGCAGTACTTC.

V gene TRBV11-3 combines with J gene TRBJ1-1; possibly TRBD1 for D (6 bases). V was shortened by 0 bases and J by 9 bases, with 20 bases between the two germline ends. The V gene's germline CDR1 is SGHNT and CDR2 YENEEA. This CDR3 spans 16 amino acids. The CDR3 spells CASSLDSSGVTNKAFF. DNA of the CDR3: TGTGCCAGCAGCTTAGATTCATCAGGGGTGACTAACAAAGCTTTCTTT.

The V gene is TRBV5-1, the J gene TRBJ2-2; 12 bases are shared with TRBD1. There are 15 residues in the CDR3. Germline V lookup: CDR1 SGHRS, CDR2 YFSETQ. The V gene end was trimmed by 9 bases and the J gene end by 6 bases; junction bases not matched to a gene: 9. The CDR3 reads CATARDRGLAGELFF. DNA for the CDR3: TGCGCCACCGCGCGGGACAGGGGGCTGGCCGGGGAGCTGTTTTTT.

The chain employs TRBV30 and TRBJ2-1; 9 bases map to TRBD2. Trimming removed 3 bases from V and 4 bases from J; junction bases left unmatched: 13. The germline V gene has CDR1 GTSNPN and CDR2 SVGIG (reference sequence). The CDR3 extends over 17 amino acids. In nucleotides, the CDR3 is TGTGCCTGGAGGGGGGACGTTGGACTAGCGTCATACAATGAGCAGTTCTTC. Residues: CAWRGDVGLASYNEQFF.

Turning to this clone: Germline and junction disagree at one end, which may indicate a read error. The gene calls are TRBV6-1 and TRBJ1-1; 7 bases fit TRBD1. Germline CDR1 and CDR2: MNHNS and SASEGT. The CDR3 sequence is 13 residues long. CDR3 protein: CASSADRNAEAFF. Written as DNA, the CDR3 is TGTGCCAGCAGTGCGGACAGGAACGCTGAAGCTTTCTTT.

Only a few counts were recorded for this clone. This sequence joins TRBV6-6 and TRBJ2-1; D may be TRBD1 (6 bases). The CDR3 length is 15 residues. Germline CDR1 is MNHNY and CDR2 is SVGAGI (reference sequence). The V end lost 7 bases, the J end lost 7 bases, and 20 bases lay between the germline ends. The CDR3 loop reads CASTPTGLSWNEQFF. CDR3 in DNA: TGTGCCAGCACTCCAACAGGGCTGTCGTGGAATGAGCAGTTCTTC.

The chain is built from TRBV4-1 and TRBJ2-7, with D possibly being TRBD2 (6 bases). V was trimmed by 4 bases and J by 5 bases, leaving 15 bases between them. Per germline, CDR1 MGHRA and CDR2 YSYEKL. There are 14 residues in the CDR3. The CDR3 coding sequence is TGCGCCAGCAGCCTAGGGACTTCAGTGAACGAGCAGTACTTC. Residues: CASSLGTSVNEQYF.

The chain carries TRBV6-1 and TRBJ1-5, with no clear D. The V end was cut by 6 bases, the J end by 5 bases, with 5 bases between. CDR3 length: 11 amino acids. Germline values: CDR1 MNHNS, CDR2 SASEGT. CDR3: CASSSYQPQHF. The CDR3 nucleotides are TGTGCCAGCAGCTCGTATCAGCCCCAGCATTTT.